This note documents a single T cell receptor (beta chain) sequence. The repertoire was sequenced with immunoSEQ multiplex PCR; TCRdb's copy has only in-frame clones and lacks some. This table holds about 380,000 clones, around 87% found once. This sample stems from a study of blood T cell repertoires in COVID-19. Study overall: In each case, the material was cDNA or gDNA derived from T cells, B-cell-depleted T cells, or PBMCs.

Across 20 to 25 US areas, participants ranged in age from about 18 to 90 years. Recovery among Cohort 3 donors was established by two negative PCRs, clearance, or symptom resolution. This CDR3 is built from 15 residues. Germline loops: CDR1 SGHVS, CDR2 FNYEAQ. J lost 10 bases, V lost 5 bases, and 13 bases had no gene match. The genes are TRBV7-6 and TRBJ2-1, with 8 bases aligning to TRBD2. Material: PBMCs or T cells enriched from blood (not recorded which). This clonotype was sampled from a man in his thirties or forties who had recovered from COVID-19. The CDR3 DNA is TGTGCCAGCAGCCATATAGCGGGGCCCTTCGAGGAGCAGTTCTTC. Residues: CASSHIAGPFEEQFF.